This is a list of T cell receptor beta chains from one sample in a study of blood T cell repertoires in COVID-19. Sequenced by immunoSEQ multiplex PCR; TCRdb stores in-frame clones only, minus some. The sample holds about 120,000 clones, approximately 86% seen once. Sequenced material: peripheral blood. These receptors all come from a human donor in a cohort sampled during active COVID-19. Both conserved end residues are part of each CDR3. The D gene is left open where the match is weak. Only part of the rows carry a size: once, few, many, or a class if the clone is expanded.

j_gene: TRBJ2-3; abundance: NA; v_gene: TRBV18; d_gene: NA; CDR3nt: TGTGCCAGCTCACCGCCCACAGGGTTGGGAGGCACAGATACGCAGTATTTT; CDR3aa: CASSPPTGLGGTDTQYF
j_gene: TRBJ2-5; abundance: NA; v_gene: TRBV11-3; d_gene: NA; CDR3nt: TGTGCCAGCAGCTTTCGCGAGGCCGAGACCCAGTACTTC; CDR3aa: CASSFREAETQYF
j_gene: TRBJ2-3; abundance: NA; v_gene: TRBV6-6; d_gene: NA; CDR3nt: TGTGCCAGCAGTTACAGGCGGGCCCGAGAAACAGATACGCAGTATTTT; CDR3aa: CASSYRRARETDTQYF
j_gene: TRBJ1-2; abundance: NA; v_gene: TRBV29-1; d_gene: TRBD1; CDR3nt: TGCAGCGTTGACACCGACAGGGGCTATGGCTACACCTTC; CDR3aa: CSVDTDRGYGYTF
j_gene: TRBJ2-4; abundance: NA; v_gene: TRBV19; d_gene: NA; CDR3nt: TGTGCCAGTAACCAGGGGAAGGGGCTAGCCAAAAACATTCAGTACTTC; CDR3aa: CASNQGKGLAKNIQYF
j_gene: TRBJ2-3; abundance: NA; v_gene: TRBV28; d_gene: TRBD2; CDR3nt: TGTGCCAGCAGTTTGGCGGGAGGGCCGGGGGATACGCAGTATTTT; CDR3aa: CASSLAGGPGDTQYF
j_gene: TRBJ2-5; abundance: NA; v_gene: TRBV6-5; d_gene: NA; CDR3nt: TGTGCCAGCAGGTCAGGGCCTCAGACCCAGTACTTC; CDR3aa: CASRSGPQTQYF
j_gene: TRBJ1-3; abundance: NA; v_gene: TRBV27; d_gene: NA; CDR3nt: TGTGCCAGCCAGGATCACCCGAACTCTGGAAACACCATATATTTT; CDR3aa: CASQDHPNSGNTIYF
j_gene: TRBJ2-7; abundance: few; v_gene: TRBV12-3/TRBV12-4; d_gene: NA; CDR3nt: TGTGCCAGCAGTTTGAGGCTGGCGTACGAGCAGTACTTC; CDR3aa: CASSLRLAYEQYF
j_gene: TRBJ2-1; abundance: NA; v_gene: TRBV5-1; d_gene: NA; CDR3nt: TGCGCCAGCAGCCCTCTAGAGTCCTACAATGAGCAGTTCTTC; CDR3aa: CASSPLESYNEQFF
j_gene: TRBJ2-7; abundance: NA; v_gene: TRBV13; d_gene: TRBD1; CDR3nt: TGTGCCAGCAGCTCCGGGACAGGGGTCCACGAGCAGTACTTC; CDR3aa: CASSSGTGVHEQYF
j_gene: TRBJ1-2; abundance: NA; v_gene: TRBV5-6; d_gene: NA; CDR3nt: TGTGCCAGCAGCTTGGTAGGGGCGCGTAACTATGGCTACACCTTC; CDR3aa: CASSLVGARNYGYTF
j_gene: TRBJ2-7; abundance: once; v_gene: TRBV10-1; d_gene: TRBD1; CDR3nt: TGCGCCAGCAGTGTAGGGACAGGGGGTAACGAGCAGTACTTC; CDR3aa: CASSVGTGGNEQYF
j_gene: TRBJ1-1; abundance: NA; v_gene: TRBV19; d_gene: NA; CDR3nt: TGTGCCAGTAGTATAGCCGACGGAGTCACTGAAGCTTTCTTT; CDR3aa: CASSIADGVTEAFF
j_gene: TRBJ2-5; abundance: NA; v_gene: TRBV3-1/TRBV3-2; d_gene: NA; CDR3nt: TGTGCCAGCAGCCAAAGGAGGGTGGACTCAAAAGAGACCCAGTACTTC; CDR3aa: CASSQRRVDSKETQYF
j_gene: TRBJ2-1; abundance: NA; v_gene: TRBV7-9; d_gene: TRBD2; CDR3nt: TGTGCCAGCAGCTTAGTCGGCGGGGGGGCCTACAATGAGCAGTTCTTC; CDR3aa: CASSLVGGGAYNEQFF
j_gene: TRBJ2-7; abundance: NA; v_gene: TRBV13; d_gene: TRBD1; CDR3nt: TGTGCCAGCAGCTTAGTGGGACAGGGGGCCCACGAGCAGTACTTC; CDR3aa: CASSLVGQGAHEQYF
j_gene: TRBJ1-1; abundance: NA; v_gene: TRBV5-1; d_gene: TRBD1; CDR3nt: TGCGCCAGCAGCGTCAGGGGGCATACTGAAGCTTTCTTT; CDR3aa: CASSVRGHTEAFF
j_gene: TRBJ1-1; abundance: NA; v_gene: TRBV28; d_gene: NA; CDR3nt: TGTGCCAGCAGACCACACAGGCGGAACACTGAAGCTTTCTTT; CDR3aa: CASRPHRRNTEAFF
j_gene: TRBJ2-1; abundance: NA; v_gene: TRBV19; d_gene: TRBD2; CDR3nt: TGTGCCAGCCACTCGGGGCGTAGAAGCGGGAGGGCCACCTACAATGAGCAGTTCTTC; CDR3aa: CASHSGRRSGRATYNEQFF
j_gene: TRBJ2-7; abundance: NA; v_gene: TRBV7-3; d_gene: TRBD2; CDR3nt: TGTGCCAGCAGCCGTAGCGGGACCGCCCACGAGCAGTACTTC; CDR3aa: CASSRSGTAHEQYF
j_gene: TRBJ2-5; abundance: NA; v_gene: TRBV18; d_gene: NA; CDR3nt: TGTGCCAGCTCACCAATGGGGGCGAGAGAGACCCAGTACTTC; CDR3aa: CASSPMGARETQYF
j_gene: TRBJ2-7; abundance: NA; v_gene: TRBV18; d_gene: NA; CDR3nt: TGTGCCAGCTCACCACCTCCAGGGACCTACGAGCAGTACTTC; CDR3aa: CASSPPPGTYEQYF
j_gene: TRBJ2-3; abundance: NA; v_gene: TRBV19; d_gene: TRBD2; CDR3nt: TGTGCCAGTAGTATCCGTAGCGGGGCTAGCACAGATACGCAGTATTTT; CDR3aa: CASSIRSGASTDTQYF
j_gene: TRBJ2-3; abundance: NA; v_gene: TRBV14; d_gene: TRBD1; CDR3nt: TGTGCCAGCAGCATCGGACAGGGAATTTGGACAGATACGCAGTATTTT; CDR3aa: CASSIGQGIWTDTQYF
j_gene: TRBJ1-5; abundance: NA; v_gene: TRBV3-1/TRBV3-2; d_gene: TRBD1; CDR3nt: TGTGCCAGCAGCCGGGACAGGGGAGAACAGCCCCAGCATTTT; CDR3aa: CASSRDRGEQPQHF
j_gene: TRBJ1-4; abundance: NA; v_gene: TRBV27; d_gene: NA; CDR3nt: TGTGCCAGCAGTTTCCGACACGGTTTCGCAACTAATGAAAAACTGTTTTTT; CDR3aa: CASSFRHGFATNEKLFF
j_gene: TRBJ1-5; abundance: few; v_gene: TRBV27; d_gene: TRBD1; CDR3nt: TGTGCCAGCAGTTTATTTGGGACAGGGAGTCAGCCCCAGCATTTT; CDR3aa: CASSLFGTGSQPQHF
j_gene: TRBJ2-1; abundance: once; v_gene: TRBV6-5; d_gene: NA; CDR3nt: TGTGCCAGCCGAGAGAGAGGAGGCTACAATGAGCAGTTCTTC; CDR3aa: CASRERGGYNEQFF
j_gene: TRBJ2-1; abundance: NA; v_gene: TRBV7-8; d_gene: NA; CDR3nt: TGTGCCAGCAGCTTATTACAGCAGAGCTCCTACAATGAGCAGTTCTTC; CDR3aa: CASSLLQQSSYNEQFF
j_gene: TRBJ1-4; abundance: NA; v_gene: TRBV11-2; d_gene: NA; CDR3nt: TGTGCCAGCAGCGGGGGCCTTAATGAAAAACTGTTTTTT; CDR3aa: CASSGGLNEKLFF
j_gene: TRBJ2-3; abundance: NA; v_gene: TRBV18; d_gene: TRBD2; CDR3nt: TGTGCCAGCTCGGGGACTAAAACCAACACAGATACGCAGTATTTT; CDR3aa: CASSGTKTNTDTQYF
j_gene: TRBJ2-7; abundance: NA; v_gene: TRBV5-1; d_gene: NA; CDR3nt: TGCGCCAGCAGCTTGCGCGGGATTGATCTCGAGCAGTACTTC; CDR3aa: CASSLRGIDLEQYF
j_gene: TRBJ1-6; abundance: NA; v_gene: TRBV14; d_gene: NA; CDR3nt: TGTGCCAGCAGCCTGCCGGGGATGAATCGCGCACCCCTCCACTTT; CDR3aa: CASSLPGMNRAPLHF
j_gene: TRBJ2-3; abundance: NA; v_gene: TRBV24-1; d_gene: NA; CDR3nt: TGTGCCACCAGTGTGGACTCCACAGATACGCAGTATTTT; CDR3aa: CATSVDSTDTQYF
j_gene: TRBJ2-2; abundance: NA; v_gene: TRBV7-2; d_gene: TRBD1; CDR3nt: TGTGCCAGCAGCCCAAACAGGGGGCGAAACGGGGAGCTGTTTTTT; CDR3aa: CASSPNRGRNGELFF
j_gene: TRBJ2-5; abundance: NA; v_gene: TRBV19; d_gene: TRBD2; CDR3nt: TGTGCCAGTAGTCCCCGCCGACTAGCGGGGGGGCCAGCGCAGGAGACCCAGTACTTC; CDR3aa: CASSPRRLAGGPAQETQYF
j_gene: TRBJ1-5; abundance: once; v_gene: TRBV18; d_gene: NA; CDR3nt: TGTGCCAGCTCTGAAACAGGGTTCAGCAATCAGCCCCAGCATTTT; CDR3aa: CASSETGFSNQPQHF
j_gene: TRBJ2-4; abundance: NA; v_gene: TRBV28; d_gene: NA; CDR3nt: TGTGCCAGCAGCCTCACCGGGACTCGAAAAAACATTCAGTACTTC; CDR3aa: CASSLTGTRKNIQYF
j_gene: TRBJ2-3; abundance: NA; v_gene: TRBV18; d_gene: TRBD2; CDR3nt: TGTGCCAGCTCATCCGGACTAGCGGAGAACCCAGATACGCAGTATTTT; CDR3aa: CASSSGLAENPDTQYF
j_gene: TRBJ2-7; abundance: NA; v_gene: TRBV4-1; d_gene: NA; CDR3nt: TGCGCCAGCAGCCAAGCCAAGGGCCTTACGGGGGAGCAGTACTTC; CDR3aa: CASSQAKGLTGEQYF
j_gene: TRBJ1-1; abundance: NA; v_gene: TRBV9; d_gene: TRBD1; CDR3nt: TGTGCCAGCAGACCGACAGGGGGCTGGAACACTGAAGCTTTCTTT; CDR3aa: CASRPTGGWNTEAFF
j_gene: TRBJ2-5; abundance: NA; v_gene: TRBV28; d_gene: NA; CDR3nt: TGTGCCAGCAGTAGCCGACAGCCCCAAGAGACCCAGTACTTC; CDR3aa: CASSSRQPQETQYF
j_gene: TRBJ1-5; abundance: NA; v_gene: TRBV28; d_gene: TRBD1; CDR3nt: TGTGCCAGCAGTCTCGGCCGGGACAGGGGTGGACAGCCCCAGCATTTT; CDR3aa: CASSLGRDRGGQPQHF
j_gene: TRBJ2-3; abundance: NA; v_gene: TRBV6-4; d_gene: TRBD2; CDR3nt: TGTGCCAGCAGCGGCCCGGGACTACCGATTCCCACAGATACGCAGTATTTT; CDR3aa: CASSGPGLPIPTDTQYF
j_gene: TRBJ1-5; abundance: NA; v_gene: TRBV7-8; d_gene: NA; CDR3nt: TGTGCCAGCAGCTCTGGACAGAATAGCAATCAGCCCCAGCATTTT; CDR3aa: CASSSGQNSNQPQHF
j_gene: TRBJ1-2; abundance: NA; v_gene: TRBV25-1; d_gene: NA; CDR3nt: TGTGCCACCATGAGTGGTAACTATGGCTACACCTTC; CDR3aa: CATMSGNYGYTF
j_gene: TRBJ1-2; abundance: NA; v_gene: TRBV25-1; d_gene: TRBD1; CDR3nt: TGTGCCAGCAGTGCTTCCGGGACAGGGAAAGGGTTCTATGGCTACACCTTC; CDR3aa: CASSASGTGKGFYGYTF
j_gene: TRBJ1-1; abundance: NA; v_gene: TRBV7-9; d_gene: TRBD1; CDR3nt: TGTGCCAGCAGCTCTCGGACAGGGGAGAACACTGAAGCTTTCTTT; CDR3aa: CASSSRTGENTEAFF
j_gene: TRBJ1-1; abundance: NA; v_gene: TRBV6-2/TRBV6-3; d_gene: NA; CDR3nt: TGTGCCAGCAGTTACTGGGAGGGAGGGACTGAAGCTTTCTTT; CDR3aa: CASSYWEGGTEAFF
j_gene: TRBJ2-5; abundance: NA; v_gene: TRBV24-1; d_gene: TRBD2; CDR3nt: TGTGCCACCAGTGACTCACTAGCGGGGTATGAGACCCAGTACTTC; CDR3aa: CATSDSLAGYETQYF
j_gene: TRBJ1-4; abundance: NA; v_gene: TRBV7-9; d_gene: TRBD1; CDR3nt: TGTGCCAGCAGCTCTTTGACAGGGATGGCTGAAAAACTGTTTTTT; CDR3aa: CASSSLTGMAEKLFF
j_gene: TRBJ2-2; abundance: NA; v_gene: TRBV11-2; d_gene: TRBD1; CDR3nt: TGTGCCAGCAGCCAACCCGGGACAGGGGGGACGAACACCGGGGAGCTGTTTTTT; CDR3aa: CASSQPGTGGTNTGELFF
j_gene: TRBJ1-2; abundance: NA; v_gene: TRBV2; d_gene: NA; CDR3nt: TGTGCCAGCAGGGAGTGGGGGGGAGACTATGGCTACACCTTC; CDR3aa: CASREWGGDYGYTF
j_gene: TRBJ1-3; abundance: NA; v_gene: TRBV5-1; d_gene: NA; CDR3nt: TGCGCCAGCGCCACGGGGGGTGGCTCTGGAAACACCATATATTTT; CDR3aa: CASATGGGSGNTIYF
j_gene: TRBJ2-4; abundance: NA; v_gene: TRBV11-3; d_gene: NA; CDR3nt: TGTGCCAGCAGCTTATGGGGCGCCCAAAACATTCAGTACTTC; CDR3aa: CASSLWGAQNIQYF